This entry lists 4 T cell receptor beta chains sequenced from one sample in a study of T cell responses to AZD1222 COVID-19 vaccine (dated by TCRdb to 2020 to 2023). Interpreted using the paper, the time point label stands for: baseline before first vaccination. The library was made by the immunoSEQ multiplex PCR assay. Drawn from immuneACCESS, this table holds only the in-frame rearrangements with V and J called that TCRdb kept. Clones are partly lost; checked studies trace under half to an unresolved V gene and leave the rest unexplained. The sample records about 120,000 clones, about 89% of which are singletons. The ten top clones hold roughly 5.7% of the sample. The input for sequencing was peripheral blood, taken on day 0 of AZD1222 vaccination. The receptors shown here come from an adult in good health.

The rearrangement links TRBV27 to TRBJ1-1; D call uncertain. Deletions cut 8 bases from V and 2 bases from J, with 18 bases between. The germline V gene has CDR1 MNHEY and CDR2 SMNVEV (reference sequence). This CDR3 has 15 residues. The CDR3: CASSLFGRGNTEAFF. The DNA of the CDR3 is TGTGCCAGCTCCCTTTTTGGTCGGGGAAACACTGAAGCTTTCTTT.

The V and J genes are TRBV11-2 and TRBJ1-4; the D is unclear. With 2 bases removed from V and 2 bases from J, the gap between germline ends came to 12 bases. The length of the CDR3 is 16 residues. Germline CDR1 is SGHAT and CDR2 is FQNNGV. The CDR3 loop reads CASSLKAGRTNEKLFF. CDR3 sequence (DNA): TGTGCCAGCAGCTTAAAGGCAGGCCGGACTAATGAAAAACTGTTTTTT.

This chain links TRBV5-1 with TRBJ2-2; 11 bases line up with TRBD2. Germline V gene sequence: CDR1 SGHRS, CDR2 YFSETQ. This CDR3 spans 21 amino acids. The ends lost 7 bases at V and 0 bases at J; junction bases unmatched: 20. The CDR3 reads CASGGGYLAGGPAANTGELFF. The DNA for the CDR3 is TGCGCCAGCGGAGGGGGGTATTTAGCGGGAGGGCCCGCTGCGAACACCGGGGAGCTGTTTTTT.

The chain couples TRBV11-2 to TRBJ2-1; weak D call: TRBD2 (6 bases). Trimming took off 2 bases at V and 0 bases at J, with 11 bases between the two ends. The CDR3 totals 16 residues. Germline loops: CDR1 SGHAT, CDR2 FQNNGV. As DNA, the CDR3 is TGTGCCAGCAGCTTATTAGGGAGGAGCTCCTACAATGAGCAGTTCTTC. As protein: CASSLLGRSSYNEQFF.